A single T cell receptor beta chain is shown here with its context. What it recognizes is unknown. Some clones are missing from TCRdb's copy, which holds only in-frame ones; the method was immunoSEQ multiplex PCR. The table has 130,000 or so clones, around four fifths seen once. The sample originates from a study of cytotoxic CD8 clonotypes in ibrutinib-treated CLL. Study in general: Overall, about 25 responses were partial and 2 complete; following median roughly 72 months, roughly 15 patients stayed remitted and about twelve progressed. Study-wide findings and caveats: Whereas clonality rose at ibrutinib response, it declined toward baseline at progression. Clonality measured at baseline exceeded age-matched healthy donors, tracking circulating CD8+ T-cell counts.

Genomic DNA for TCR beta libraries, 2 to 2.5 micrograms, came from cryopreserved PBMCs. Trimming at V came to 5 bases and at J to 1 base, leaving 14 bases not matched to a gene. Looked up from germline, CDR1 is SGHVS and CDR2 is FQNEAQ. This CDR3 spans 17 amino acids. The sample here was PBMCs, taken after 24 months of ibrutinib treatment. This rearrangement joins TRBV7-8 to TRBJ2-7; TRBD2 matches 7 bases. This sequence originates from a human donor with chronic lymphocytic leukemia. Written as DNA, the CDR3 is TGTGCCAGCAGCCGTAGGCGGGCGGGGGTATCTTCCTACGAGCAGTACTTC. This gives the protein CASSRRRAGVSSYEQYF.